Presented here are 26 T cell receptor beta chains from one specimen sequenced in a study of cytomegalovirus exposure and HLA in healthy donors. The PCR contained 60 Vbeta and 13 Jbeta primers. Libraries were prepared by immunoSEQ multiplex PCR; TCRdb keeps only in-frame clonotypes and omits some of them. Seen here are 200,000 to 300,000 clones, about four fifths observed once, and the top ten hold approximately 2%. The sample consisted of PBMCs. These receptors all stem from a woman in her thirties or forties in good health and CMV-seropositive.

The V gene is TRBV19, the J gene TRBJ2-2; 12 bases are a match to TRBD2. With 5 bases clipped from V and 5 bases from J, the junction kept 6 bases outside the gene matches. Germline CDR1 reads LNHDA; CDR2 reads SQIVND (reference sequence). This CDR3 region has 16 residues. The CDR3 DNA sequence: TGTGCCAGTAGTTCGACTAGCGGGAGAAGAACCGGGGAGCTGTTTTTT. Amino acid sequence: CASSSTSGRRTGELFF. The full variable domain, in which reference TRBV19 and TRBJ2-2 provide the parts outside the CDR3, is DGGITQSPKYLFRKEGQNVTLSCEQNLNHDAMYWYRQDPGQGLRLIYYSQIVNDFQKGDIAEGYSVSREKKESFPLTVTSAQKNPTAFYLCASSSTSGRRTGELFFGEGSRLTVL.

V gene TRBV7-9 combines with J gene TRBJ2-7; D is unclear. Between the trimmed V and J ends, which lost 3 bases and 5 bases, there was a span of 5 bases. The CDR3 runs to 11 residues. Germline V CDR1 and CDR2: SEHNR, FQNEAQ (reference sequence). The chain's CDR3 is CASSFLDEQYF. CDR3 bases: TGTGCCAGCAGCTTCCTCGACGAGCAGTACTTC.

The V call is TRBV7-2, the J call TRBJ2-1; D perhaps matches TRBD1 (6 bases). V gave up 5 bases and J gave up 2 bases, with 16 bases separating them. The germline CDR1 and CDR2 sequences are SGHTA and FQGNSA. The CDR3 contains 16 residues. CDR3 in DNA: TGTGCCAGCAGCACCCTCGGACAGCTTCCCTACAATGAGCAGTTCTTC. Its protein is CASSTLGQLPYNEQFF.

The rearrangement uses TRBV5-6 and TRBJ2-7, with TRBD1 matching over 10 bases. V dropped 4 bases and J dropped 4; count of bases not matched to a gene: 5. This CDR3 has 14 residues. The germline V gene encodes CDR1 SGHDT and CDR2 YYEEEE. CDR3 region: CASSGPGQGYEQYF. The DNA of the CDR3 is TGTGCCAGCAGCGGACCGGGACAGGGGTACGAGCAGTACTTC. Full variable domain (missing parts from reference TRBV5-6 and TRBJ2-7): DAGVTQSPTHLIKTRGQQVTLRCSPKSGHDTVSWYQQALGQGPQFIFQYYEEEERQRGNFPDRFSGHQFPNYSSELNVNALLLGDSALYLCASSGPGQGYEQYFGPGTRLTVT.

The chain combines TRBV2 with TRBJ1-4; 7 nucleotides agree with TRBD1. The junction had 9 bases not matched to a gene; V was cut back by 4 bases and J by 7 bases. This CDR3 is built from 15 residues. Germline assignment: CDR1 SNHLY and CDR2 FYNNEI. The CDR3 region has the DNA TGTGCCAGCAGTGTTAGTACAGGGGTCTTTGAAAAACTGTTTTTT. This sequence encodes CASSVSTGVFEKLFF.

The rearrangement joins TRBV5-1 to TRBJ2-3; D might be TRBD2 (6 bases). V lost 1 base and J 1 base, leaving 13 bases between the germline ends. The germline V gene has CDR1 SGHRS and CDR2 YFSETQ. The CDR3 loop spans 16 amino acids. CDR3 sequence: CASSLLGGIRTDTQYF. The CDR3 DNA reads as TGCGCCAGCAGCTTGTTGGGCGGGATACGCACAGATACGCAGTATTTT.

This clone came up a few times. The CDR3 region is CATSSRVDGNQPQHF. CDR3 DNA sequence: TGTGCCACCAGCAGCAGGGTGGACGGCAATCAGCCCCAGCATTTT. The chain links TRBV15 to TRBJ1-5; a weak D match, TRBD1 (5 bases). The CDR3 contains 15 residues. Germline CDR1 and CDR2: LNHNV and YYDKDF (reference sequence). Deletions cut 3 bases from V and 2 bases from J, with 11 bases between.

This clone showed up just a few times. The J gene is TRBJ2-5, the V gene TRBV7-2, with 8 bases that match TRBD1. The germline V gene has CDR1 SGHTA and CDR2 FQGNSA. Trimming took 4 bases from V and 5 from J; bases not matched to a gene: 6. This CDR3 is built from 14 residues. CDR3 amino acids: CASSSQGAYETQYF. DNA of the CDR3: TGTGCCAGCAGCTCCCAGGGGGCATACGAGACCCAGTACTTC.

V gene TRBV19 combines with J gene TRBJ2-7; TRBD1 might be the D (5 bases). CDR1 is LNHDA and CDR2 is SQIVND in the germline V gene (reference sequence). V was cut by 8 bases and J by 2 bases, with 13 bases left in between. The CDR3 extends over 13 amino acids. CDR3 loop: CASGAGFTYEQYF. In nucleotides, the CDR3 is TGTGCCAGTGGGGCAGGGTTCACCTACGAGCAGTACTTC.

This chain links TRBV9 with TRBJ2-7; 10 nucleotides align to TRBD2. The germline V gene encodes CDR1 SGDLS and CDR2 YYNGEE. V shed 0 bases, J shed 2 bases, and the junction held 5 bases outside the gene matches. This CDR3 spans 16 amino acids. The CDR3 reads CASSVGGLADAYEQYF. CDR3 DNA sequence: TGTGCCAGCAGCGTAGGAGGACTAGCGGACGCCTACGAGCAGTACTTC.

The table lists this clone with a few counts. This chain connects TRBV10-3 to TRBJ1-5; weak D call: TRBD1 (6 bases). CDR1 and CDR2 (germline): ENHRY, SYGVKD. This CDR3 spans 15 amino acids. V lost 0 bases to trimming and J lost 4 bases, with 10 bases between them. The CDR3 spells CAISESAGANQPQHF. For the CDR3, the DNA is TGTGCCATCAGTGAGTCGGCGGGGGCGAATCAGCCCCAGCATTTT.

The CDR3 reads CASSYFGQPQHF. The CDR3 DNA sequence: TGTGCCAGCAGTTACTTCGGTCAGCCCCAGCATTTT. This chain links TRBV6-5 with TRBJ1-5; D is ambiguous. Germline V CDR1 and CDR2: MNHEY, SVGAGI. V lost 1 base, J lost 6 bases, and 4 bases lay in between. The length of the CDR3 is 12 residues.

This chain uses TRBV6-5 with TRBJ1-6; D is unresolved. Germline V gene sequence: CDR1 MNHEY, CDR2 SVGAGI. The CDR3 covers 12 residues. V lost 2 bases, J lost 8 bases, and 4 bases lay in between. The DNA of the CDR3 is TGTGCCAGCAGTTACCGGGATTCACCCCTCCACTTT. Amino acid sequence: CASSYRDSPLHF.

This clone was picked up one time. The gene calls are TRBV30 and TRBJ2-1; possibly TRBD2 for D (6 bases). With 2 bases removed from V and 4 bases from J, the gap between germline ends came to 12 bases. This CDR3 has 14 amino acids. CDR1 and CDR2 (germline): GTSNPN, SVGIG (reference sequence). The CDR3 region is CAWSLREWYNEQFF. The CDR3 DNA follows: TGTGCCTGGAGTCTTCGGGAGTGGTACAATGAGCAGTTCTTC. Full variable domain (outside the CDR3, taken from reference TRBV30 and TRBJ2-1): SQTIHQWPATLVQPVGSPLSLECTVEGTSNPNLYWYRQAAGRGLQLLFYSVGIGQISSEVPQNLSASRPQDRQFILSSKKLLLSDSGFYLCAWSLREWYNEQFFGPGTRLTVL.

V usage is TRBV5-1 and J usage is TRBJ2-2; unclear D gene. The V gene's germline CDR1 is SGHRS and CDR2 YFSETQ. CDR3 length: 15 amino acids. With 5 bases removed from V and 1 base from J, the gap between germline ends came to 12 bases. Written as DNA, the CDR3 is TGCGCCAGCAGTTCATTAGCCCAGAACACCGGGGAGCTGTTTTTT. This sequence encodes CASSSLAQNTGELFF.

This clone was found once. V is TRBV5-8 and J is TRBJ1-5, with D possibly TRBD1 on 6 matching bases. This CDR3 has 16 amino acids. V was clipped by 5 bases and J by 0 bases, with 15 bases between them. In germline, CDR1 is SGHTS, CDR2 YDEGEE. In nucleotides, the CDR3 is TGTGCCAGCAGGACAGGCTCGGGGTATAGCAATCAGCCCCAGCATTTT. This translates into CASRTGSGYSNQPQHF.

J is TRBJ1-5 and V is TRBV5-1; D perhaps matches TRBD1 (5 bases). Trimming pared 4 bases from V and 6 bases from J, leaving 11 bases between. This CDR3 is built from 13 residues. CDR1 is SGHRS, CDR2 YFSETQ, per germline. CDR3 coding DNA: TGCGCCAGCAGCGGGGGGACGGGTCAGCCCCAGCATTTT. Translated: CASSGGTGQPQHF.

Concerning this clone itself: Other DNA sequences in the same sample also yield this CDR3. The chain employs TRBV11-3 and TRBJ1-1; D not resolved. Trimming removed 0 bases from V and 0 bases from J, with 5 bases in between. There are 14 residues in the CDR3. Germline CDR1 is SGHNT and CDR2 is YENEEA. The CDR3: CASSLDLLNTEAFF. The CDR3 DNA sequence: TGTGCCAGCAGCTTAGATCTATTGAACACTGAAGCTTTCTTT. Using reference TRBV11-3 and TRBJ1-1 for the parts outside the CDR3, the full variable domain is EAGVVQSPRYKIIEKKQPVAFWCNPISGHNTLYWYLQNLGQGPELLIRYENEEAVDDSQLPKDRFSAERLKGVDSTLKIQPAELGDSAVYLCASSLDLLNTEAFFGQGTRLTVV.

The chain is built from TRBV2 and TRBJ1-2; D uncertain. From germline, CDR1 is SNHLY and CDR2 FYNNEI. V dropped 2 bases and J dropped 4 bases, with 8 bases sitting between them. The CDR3 extends over 13 amino acids. The CDR3 sequence is CASSEPGTYGYTF. CDR3 DNA sequence: TGTGCCAGCAGTGAACCGGGAACCTATGGCTACACCTTC.

This clone was counted once. The chain employs TRBV10-3 and TRBJ2-3; 8 bases map to TRBD2. This CDR3 comprises 15 residues. Germline V gene sequence: CDR1 ENHRY, CDR2 SYGVKD. The junction had 7 bases not matched to a gene; V was cut back by 7 bases and J by 1 base. The CDR3 nucleotides read TGTGCCATCAACCAGGCAGCGGGAGGCACAGATACGCAGTATTTT. Amino acids: CAINQAAGGTDTQYF.

This sequence joins TRBV28 and TRBJ1-2; D is possibly TRBD1 (6 bases). The CDR3 contains 15 residues. CDR1 is MDHEN, CDR2 SYDVKM, per germline. The germline V and J ends were trimmed by 8 bases and 4 bases, with 20 bases remaining between them. The CDR3 loop reads CASGPRGGTTYGYTF. CDR3 nucleotide sequence: TGTGCCAGCGGTCCCCGGGGGGGGACAACCTATGGCTACACCTTC.

The V and J genes are TRBV5-5 and TRBJ1-1; D is uncertain. Germline V gene sequence: CDR1 SGHKS, CDR2 YYEKEE (reference sequence). The CDR3 consists of 15 residues. V was cut by 0 bases and J by 11 bases, with 20 bases left in between. The CDR3, as DNA: TGTGCCAGCAGCTTGGATGGGGTGTCAGCGGCAAGGGCTTTCTTT. This gives the protein CASSLDGVSAARAFF.

V gene TRBV5-1 combines with J gene TRBJ2-1; a weak D match, TRBD1 (5 bases). With 0 bases removed from V and 4 bases from J, the gap between germline ends came to 11 bases. The CDR3 runs 15 residues. Germline-derived CDR1 and CDR2 are SGHRS and YFSETQ. DNA for the CDR3: TGCGCCAGCAGCTTGGCGGCAGGGTCGTACAATGAGCAGTTCTTC. Translated: CASSLAAGSYNEQFF.

This chain joins TRBV15 and TRBJ2-2; possibly TRBD1 for D (7 bases). Trimming cost V 1 base and J 5 bases, with 14 bases left between them. CDR1 LNHNV and CDR2 YYDKDF come from the germline V gene (reference sequence). This CDR3 region has 16 residues. DNA for the CDR3: TGTGCCACCAGCAGAGGGAGGGCAGGGGGTACCGGGGAGCTGTTTTTT. It is translated as CATSRGRAGGTGELFF.

The V call is TRBV5-4, the J call TRBJ1-2; perhaps TRBD1 as D (5 bases). Trimming left V 4 bases short and J 1 base short, with 11 bases between. The CDR3 is 14 amino acids. Germline V gene sequence: CDR1 SGHNT, CDR2 YYREEE (reference sequence). Here the CDR3 DNA reads TGTGCCAGCAGCATTACAGGTGTTAACTATGGCTACACCTTC. Amino acids: CASSITGVNYGYTF.

The V call is TRBV28, the J call TRBJ2-5; no firm D call. The better agreement between TRBJ2-7 and the DNA end casts doubt on the J call. This CDR3 is 10 amino acids long. Germline loops: CDR1 MDHEN, CDR2 SYDVKM. The CDR3 DNA is TGTGCCAGCAGTGACTACGAGCAGTACTTC. Protein sequence: CASSDYEQYF.